This T cell receptor beta chain derives from a study of blood T cell repertoires in COVID-19. Per the germline V gene, CDR1 is SGDLS and CDR2 is YYNGEE. The CDR3 extends over 17 amino acids. The germline V and J ends were trimmed by 3 bases and 4 bases, with 21 bases remaining between them. Source study methods: By means of reference gene primer amplification, nucleated cell counts were estimated. Profiled with immunoSEQ multiplex PCR; TCRdb holds only in-frame clones, not every one. From that table come the V and J calls and clone size; the DNA was used to work out D and trimming. Among about 160,000 clones, roughly 89% were seen once, and the ten largest hold approximately 10%.

The sequencing input was peripheral blood. This receptor was taken from a woman in her seventies with COVID-19, enrolled during active disease. The chain couples TRBV9 to TRBJ2-3, with D tentatively TRBD1 (5 bases). CDR3 DNA: TGTGCCAGCAGCGAGGAGCCAGGGTTCAGAGTACCAGATACGCAGTATTTT. This encodes CASSEEPGFRVPDTQYF.